The sequence of this T cell receptor beta chain was determined in a study of blood T cell repertoires in COVID-19. Clones were sequenced by immunoSEQ multiplex PCR, and TCRdb holds only the in-frame ones, with some missing. The profile shows 40,000 to 55,000 clones, approximately 90% of them singletons. V lost 1 base and J lost 5; bases outside the gene matches: 5. CDR3 length: 16 amino acids. Germline CDR1 reads LGHNA; CDR2 reads YSLEER. The source is a human donor in a cohort sampled during active COVID-19. The sequencing input was peripheral blood. The rearrangement joins TRBV4-3 to TRBJ2-7, with 13 bases identical to TRBD2. This CDR3 reads CASSQGWTSGRNEQYF. CDR3 DNA: TGCGCCAGCAGCCAAGGGTGGACTAGCGGGAGAAACGAGCAGTACTTC.